Following are 27 T cell receptor beta chains from one sample sequenced in a study of cytomegalovirus exposure and HLA in healthy donors. Both 60 Vbeta primers and 13 Jbeta primers went into the PCR. Profiled with immunoSEQ multiplex PCR; TCRdb holds only in-frame clones, not every one. The data contain about 130,000 clones, over 70% of them singletons. Sequenced material: PBMCs. These receptor sequences come from a man younger than 30 in good health and CMV-seropositive.

This clone was seen more than once but under ten times. The V call is TRBV19, the J call TRBJ1-4, with 9 bases lining up with TRBD1. Germline V gene data show CDR1 as LNHDA and CDR2 as SQIVND (reference sequence). V was pared by 10 bases and J by 7 bases, with 10 bases of the junction left unmatched. The CDR3 is 14 amino acids. CDR3 sequence (DNA): TGTGCCACCGCCTTGGACAGGGGTCTTGAAAAACTGTTTTTT. Its translation: CATALDRGLEKLFF. Full variable domain (missing parts from reference TRBV19 and TRBJ1-4): DGGITQSPKYLFRKEGQNVTLSCEQNLNHDAMYWYRQDPGQGLRLIYYSQIVNDFQKGDIAEGYSVSREKKESFPLTVTSAQKNPTAFYLCATALDRGLEKLFFGSGTQLSVL.

DNA for the CDR3: TGTGCCAGCAGTTACAAAGGGTCTGGGACAAACACTGAAGCTTTCTTT. Amino acids: CASSYKGSGTNTEAFF. The rearrangement links TRBV6-5 to TRBJ1-1; perhaps TRBD1 as D (6 bases). The CDR3 has 16 residues. Germline V gives CDR1 MNHEY, CDR2 SVGAGI. V was pared by 2 bases and J by 2 bases, with 15 bases between.

This chain uses TRBV9 with TRBJ1-1; the D gene is possibly TRBD1 (5 bases). Germline values: CDR1 SGDLS, CDR2 YYNGEE. Trimming pared 1 base from V and 5 bases from J, leaving 15 bases between. There are 15 residues in the CDR3. CDR3 bases: TGTGCCAGCAGCGTAAGTGGGGCCGGGGGGACTGAAGCTTTCTTT. It specifies CASSVSGAGGTEAFF.

V usage is TRBV4-3 and J usage is TRBJ2-7; 14 bases line up with TRBD2. J was trimmed by 6 bases and V by 1 base; bases with no gene match: 2. Germline V lookup: CDR1 LGHNA, CDR2 YSLEER. The CDR3 is made up of 15 amino acids. Here the CDR3 DNA reads TGCGCCAGCAGCCAAGGGACTAGCGGGAGGAGCGAGCAGTACTTC. Encoded protein: CASSQGTSGRSEQYF.

The rearrangement links TRBV19 to TRBJ1-2; D is uncertain. The CDR3 has 14 amino acids. CDR1 is LNHDA and CDR2 is SQIVND in the germline V gene (reference sequence). V was trimmed by 10 bases and J by 2 bases, leaving 17 bases between them. The CDR3 bases are TGTGCCACTTTACAGCCCCGAGTGAACTATGGCTACACCTTC. Translating it yields CATLQPRVNYGYTF.

This clone came up once. The rearrangement joins TRBV4-1 to TRBJ1-5, with D possibly matching TRBD1 (6 bases). The CDR3 is 15 residues long. Trimming removed 1 base at V and 7 bases at J, with 14 bases between. CDR1 MGHRA and CDR2 YSYEKL come from the germline V gene. The CDR3 sequence: CASSQVGAGVQPQHF. In DNA form, the CDR3 reads TGCGCCAGCAGCCAAGTTGGCGCAGGGGTCCAGCCCCAGCATTTT.

This CDR3 is CASAQGGANYGYTF. In nucleotides, the CDR3 is TGTGCCAGCGCCCAGGGCGGGGCTAACTATGGCTACACCTTC. The V and J genes are TRBV7-9 and TRBJ1-2; D possibly corresponds to TRBD1 (5 bases). Germline V gives CDR1 SEHNR, CDR2 FQNEAQ (reference sequence). The CDR3 has 14 residues. Trimming removed 8 bases from V and 0 bases from J, with 13 bases in between. Using reference TRBV7-9 and TRBJ1-2 for the parts outside the CDR3, the full variable domain is DTGVSQNPRHKITKRGQNVTFRCDPISEHNRLYWYRQTLGQGPEFLTYFQNEAQLEKSRLLSDRFSAERPKGSFSTLEIQRTEQGDSAMYLCASAQGGANYGYTFGSGTRLTVV.

This clone has just a few counts. The genes are TRBV7-2 and TRBJ2-7, with D tentatively TRBD1 (5 bases). The CDR3 consists of 14 residues. In germline, CDR1 is SGHTA, CDR2 FQGNSA. Trimming left V 5 bases short and J 7 bases short, with 18 bases between. As DNA, the CDR3 is TGTGCCAGCAGCCGAGGACAACAGGTCCAGGAGCAGTACTTC. This gives the protein CASSRGQQVQEQYF. Full variable domain (missing parts from reference TRBV7-2 and TRBJ2-7): GAGVSQSPSNKVTEKGKDVELRCDPISGHTALYWYRQSLGQGLEFLIYFQGNSAPDKSGLPSDRFSAERTGGSVSTLTIQRTQQEDSAVYLCASSRGQQVQEQYFGPGTRLTVT.

The chain is built from TRBV4-2 and TRBJ1-6, with TRBD1 as a possible D gene (6 bases). From germline, CDR1 is LGHNA and CDR2 YNFKEQ. V was clipped by 0 bases and J by 9 bases, with 12 bases between them. This CDR3 is 15 amino acids long. In DNA form, the CDR3 reads TGTGCCAGCAGCCAAGATGGGGGGGCAATTTCACCCCTCCACTTT. It codes for CASSQDGGAISPLHF.

This clone was observed once. Other nucleotide sequences in the sample specify the same CDR3. V is TRBV27 and J is TRBJ1-5, with 10 bases identical to TRBD1. V lost 3 bases to trimming and J lost 4 bases; unmatched junction nucleotides: 3. This CDR3 is 15 amino acids long. CDR1 is MNHEY and CDR2 is SMNVEV in the germline V gene (reference sequence). The CDR3 DNA reads TGTGCCAGCAGTTTGACGGGACAGGGGAATCAGCCCCAGCATTTT. This encodes CASSLTGQGNQPQHF.

The V call is TRBV18, the J call TRBJ2-7; 7 bases agree with TRBD1. CDR3 length equals 16 residues. In germline, CDR1 is KGHSH, CDR2 LQKENI. The J segment lost 0 bases and the V segment lost 0 bases, leaving 5 bases of the junction unmatched. As DNA, the CDR3 is TGTGCCAGCTCACCACCTACAGGGGTGGACTCCTACGAGCAGTACTTC. Its translation: CASSPPTGVDSYEQYF.

The CDR3 DNA sequence: TGTGCCAGTGGGTCCGGGCCGGGGAATTCACCCCTCCACTTT. This gives the protein CASGSGPGNSPLHF. The J gene is TRBJ1-6, the V gene TRBV19; D call uncertain. V was pared by 8 bases and J by 7 bases, with 15 bases between. This CDR3 has 14 residues. Germline-derived CDR1 and CDR2 are LNHDA and SQIVND (reference sequence). The whole variable domain, remainder taken from reference TRBV19 and TRBJ1-6, is DGGITQSPKYLFRKEGQNVTLSCEQNLNHDAMYWYRQDPGQGLRLIYYSQIVNDFQKGDIAEGYSVSREKKESFPLTVTSAQKNPTAFYLCASGSGPGNSPLHFGNGTRLTVT.

The rearrangement links TRBV4-3 to TRBJ1-5; D is unclear. Germline loops: CDR1 LGHNA, CDR2 YSLEER. The CDR3 totals 13 residues. V was trimmed by 0 bases and J by 5 bases, leaving 5 bases between them. CDR3 region: CASSQDVDQPQHF. CDR3 DNA sequence: TGCGCCAGCAGCCAAGATGTAGATCAGCCCCAGCATTTT.

CDR3 loop: CASSFRTSGIGNEQFF. The CDR3 region has the DNA TGTGCCAGCAGCTTCCGGACTAGCGGGATAGGCAATGAGCAGTTCTTC. The V call is TRBV7-8, the J call TRBJ2-1; 12 nucleotides align to TRBD2. V shed 3 bases and J 6 bases; nucleotides not matched to a gene: 6. The germline CDR1 and CDR2 sequences are SGHVS and FQNEAQ. The CDR3 runs to 16 residues.

The chain has TRBV7-2 and TRBJ1-5, with 10 positions matching TRBD1. Germline values: CDR1 SGHTA, CDR2 FQGNSA. The CDR3 is 16 residues long. V shed 0 bases and J 4 bases; nucleotides not matched to a gene: 3. As DNA, the CDR3 is TGTGCCAGCAGCTTAGCCTTGGGACAGGGGAATCAGCCCCAGCATTTT. This translates into CASSLALGQGNQPQHF.

A few counts support this clone. This chain links TRBV4-3 with TRBJ2-1, with 14 bases fitting TRBD2. The germline V gene encodes CDR1 LGHNA and CDR2 YSLEER. After removal of 3 bases from V and 1 base from J, the junction contained 2 bases not matched to a gene. The CDR3 runs 17 residues. CDR3 residues: CASSQGLAGVSYNEQFF. In DNA, the CDR3 is TGCGCCAGCAGCCAGGGACTAGCGGGAGTTTCCTACAATGAGCAGTTCTTC.

This clone is large by share. This rearrangement joins TRBV5-8 to TRBJ1-2; 9 bases map to TRBD1. The germline gives CDR1 SGHTS, CDR2 YDEGEE. Trimming at V came to 7 bases and at J to 5 bases, leaving 15 bases not matched to a gene. The CDR3 loop spans 16 amino acids. The CDR3 sequence is CASCLGQGNWLYGYTF. The CDR3 region has the DNA TGTGCCAGCTGTCTGGGACAGGGTAATTGGTTGTATGGCTACACCTTC.

This chain connects TRBV11-3 to TRBJ1-5; no reliable D call. Trimming left V 1 base short and J 0 bases short, with 7 bases between. CDR3 length: 15 amino acids. The germline V gene has CDR1 SGHNT and CDR2 YENEEA. CDR3 sequence (DNA): TGTGCCAGCAGCTTAGGTTCAGTTAGCAATCAGCCCCAGCATTTT. Its protein product is CASSLGSVSNQPQHF.

The chain has TRBV4-1 and TRBJ1-6; TRBD1 matches 7 bases. The germline CDR1 and CDR2 sequences are MGHRA and YSYEKL. The CDR3 contains 16 residues. After removal of 1 base from V and 7 bases from J, the junction contained 7 bases not matched to a gene. The DNA for the CDR3 is TGCGCCAGCAGCCAAGTAAGCCGGGACAGAAATTCACCCCTCCACTTT. Translating it yields CASSQVSRDRNSPLHF.

The V and J genes are TRBV30 and TRBJ1-5; possible D gene TRBD1, 5 bases. This CDR3 spans 13 amino acids. Germline V gene lookup returns CDR1 GTSNPN and CDR2 SVGIG (reference sequence). V lost 1 base to trimming and J lost 2 bases, with 6 bases between them. The CDR3 is CAWSEGGNQPQHF. The CDR3 DNA reads as TGTGCCTGGAGTGAAGGGGGCAATCAGCCCCAGCATTTT.

This chain joins TRBV2 and TRBJ1-6; 7 bases fit TRBD1. Germline V gives CDR1 SNHLY, CDR2 FYNNEI. With 7 bases clipped from V and 7 bases from J, the junction kept 4 bases outside the gene matches. The CDR3 spans 13 residues. The CDR3 nucleotides read TGTGCCAGCACCTGGACAGGCAATTCACCCCTCCACTTT. Translation: CASTWTGNSPLHF.

The chain joins TRBV2 to TRBJ1-2; 8 bases agree with TRBD1. Germline loops: CDR1 SNHLY, CDR2 FYNNEI. The CDR3 spans 14 residues. J lost 6 bases, V lost 3 bases, and 6 bases had no gene match. The CDR3 reads CASSDGPDRDGYTF. In DNA form, the CDR3 reads TGTGCCAGCAGTGACGGTCCGGACAGGGATGGCTACACCTTC. The variable domain in full, with the rest retrieved from reference TRBV2 and TRBJ1-2, is EPEVTQTPSHQVTQMGQEVILRCVPISNHLYFYWYRQILGQKVEFLVSFYNNEISEKSEIFDDQFSVERPDGSNFTLKIRSTKLEDSAMYFCASSDGPDRDGYTFGSGTRLTVV.

V and J are TRBV18 and TRBJ2-1, with TRBD2 as a possible D gene (6 bases). The germline V and J ends were trimmed by 1 base and 9 bases, with 19 bases remaining between them. This CDR3 has 16 residues. Per the germline V gene, CDR1 is KGHSH and CDR2 is LQKENI. DNA for the CDR3: TGTGCCAGCTCACCACGGGTTGTCGGGAGTAGGGGTGAGCAGTTCTTC. Protein sequence: CASSPRVVGSRGEQFF.

This chain connects TRBV7-6 to TRBJ2-7; tentatively, D is TRBD1 (5 bases). In germline, CDR1 is SGHVS, CDR2 FNYEAQ. CDR3 length equals 17 residues. V lost 0 bases and J lost 2, with 17 bases in between. The CDR3 protein is CASSLASIQGTPYEQYF. The CDR3 DNA reads as TGTGCCAGCAGCTTAGCGAGTATCCAGGGCACCCCCTACGAGCAGTACTTC.

The chain joins TRBV5-1 to TRBJ2-3; 8 nucleotides line up with TRBD2. The CDR3 contains 15 residues. Germline V CDR1 and CDR2: SGHRS, YFSETQ. V trimming: 3 bases; J trimming: 1 base; junction bases outside the gene matches: 4. CDR3 loop: CASSSMTSGTDTQYF. In DNA, the CDR3 is TGCGCCAGCAGCTCGATGACTAGCGGCACAGATACGCAGTATTTT. Supplemented by reference TRBV5-1 and TRBJ2-3, the full variable domain reads KAGVTQTPRYLIKTRGQQVTLSCSPISGHRSVSWYQQTPGQGLQFLFEYFSETQRNKGNFPGRFSGRQFSNSRSEMNVSTLELGDSALYLCASSSMTSGTDTQYFGPGTRLTVL.

This rearrangement joins TRBV5-1 to TRBJ2-1, with D perhaps matching TRBD1 (6 bases). CDR1 and CDR2 (germline): SGHRS, YFSETQ. The CDR3 is 14 amino acids. The ends were cut back, 5 bases at V and 5 bases at J, with 14 bases in the middle. The CDR3 DNA is TGCGCCAGCAGAAGGGAGTACAGGGACAATGAGCAGTTCTTC. It translates to CASRREYRDNEQFF.

Worth noting for this clone: The same CDR3 arises from other DNA sequences in this sample as well. This chain joins TRBV5-4 and TRBJ1-2, with a possible D match to TRBD1 (6 bases). The germline V and J ends were trimmed by 0 bases and 1 base, with 10 bases remaining between them. Germline V gene lookup returns CDR1 SGHNT and CDR2 YYREEE (reference sequence). The CDR3 runs 15 residues. CDR3 residues: CASSLDRVGNYGYTF. DNA of the CDR3: TGTGCCAGCAGCTTGGACAGGGTCGGTAACTATGGCTACACCTTC.